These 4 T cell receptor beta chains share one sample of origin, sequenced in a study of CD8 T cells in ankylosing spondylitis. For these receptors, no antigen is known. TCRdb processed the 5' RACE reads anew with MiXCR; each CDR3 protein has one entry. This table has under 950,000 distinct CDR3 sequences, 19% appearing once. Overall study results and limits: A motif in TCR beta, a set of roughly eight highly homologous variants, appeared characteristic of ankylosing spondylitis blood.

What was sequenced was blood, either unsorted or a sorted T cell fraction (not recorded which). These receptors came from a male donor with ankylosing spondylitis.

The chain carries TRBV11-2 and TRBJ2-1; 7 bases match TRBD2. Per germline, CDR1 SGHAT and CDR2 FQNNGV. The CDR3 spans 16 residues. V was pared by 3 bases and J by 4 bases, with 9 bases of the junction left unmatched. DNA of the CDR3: TGTGCCAGCAGCTTTTACGCTGGCGGGGGATACAATGAGCAGTTCTTC. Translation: CASSFYAGGGYNEQFF.

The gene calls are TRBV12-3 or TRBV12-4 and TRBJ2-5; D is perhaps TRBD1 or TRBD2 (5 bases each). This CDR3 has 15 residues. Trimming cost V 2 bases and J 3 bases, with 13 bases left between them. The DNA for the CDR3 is TGTGCCAGCAGTTTACGGGACGAAAAAAAAGAGACCCAGTACTTC. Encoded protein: CASSLRDEKKETQYF.

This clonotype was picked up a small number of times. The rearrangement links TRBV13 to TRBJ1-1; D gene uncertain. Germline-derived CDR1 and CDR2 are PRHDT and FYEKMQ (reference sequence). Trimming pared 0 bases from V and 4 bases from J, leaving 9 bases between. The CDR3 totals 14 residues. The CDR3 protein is CASSLGKSGTEAFF. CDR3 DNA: TGTGCCAGCAGCTTAGGGAAATCTGGCACTGAAGCTTTCTTT. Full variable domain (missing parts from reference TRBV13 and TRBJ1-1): AAGVIQSPRHLIKEKRETATLKCYPIPRHDTVYWYQQGPGQDPQFLISFYEKMQSDKGSIPDRFSAQQFSDYHSELNMSSLELGDSALYFCASSLGKSGTEAFFGQGTRLTVV.

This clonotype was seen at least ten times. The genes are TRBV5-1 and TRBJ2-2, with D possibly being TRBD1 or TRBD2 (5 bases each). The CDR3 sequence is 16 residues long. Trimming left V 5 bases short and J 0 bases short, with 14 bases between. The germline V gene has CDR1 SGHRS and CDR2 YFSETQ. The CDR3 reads CASSRNRDANTGELFF. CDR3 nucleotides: TGCGCCAGCAGTAGGAACCGGGACGCGAACACCGGGGAGCTGTTTTTT. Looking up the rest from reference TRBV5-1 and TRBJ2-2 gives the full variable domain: KAGVTQTPRYLIKTRGQQVTLSCSPISGHRSVSWYQQTPGQGLQFLFEYFSETQRNKGNFPGRFSGRQFSNSRSEMNVSTLELGDSALYLCASSRNRDANTGELFFGEGSRLTVL.